The clone carrying this T cell receptor (beta chain) was counted ten times or more. What it binds is not known. This record comes from a study of CD8 T cells in ankylosing spondylitis. Study findings and constraints: Matched ankylosing spondylitis synovial fluid reportedly contained a significantly enriched population of disease-linked clones. Several of the motif variants were reported before in synovial fluid and blood from reactive arthritis.

Quantitative 5'-RACE with molecular barcodes produced the TCR beta libraries. TCRdb passed the 5' RACE reads through MiXCR, listing each CDR3 protein once. The sample lists under 250,000 distinct CDR3 sequences, 25% to 30% occurring once. V shed 6 bases and J 5 bases; nucleotides not matched to a gene: 9. The CDR3 runs to 15 residues. The clonotype originates from a male donor with ankylosing spondylitis or in good health (not recorded which). The rearrangement links TRBV12-3 or TRBV12-4 to TRBJ2-2, with 7 nucleotides matching TRBD2. Material: blood, either unsorted or a sorted T cell fraction (not recorded which). CDR3 in amino acids: CASSRTGGPTGELFF. The DNA of the CDR3 is TGTGCCAGCAGCAGGACGGGAGGTCCAACCGGGGAGCTGTTTTTT.